A selection of T cell receptor beta chains follows, all from one sample in a study of cytomegalovirus exposure and HLA in healthy donors. Here immunoSEQ multiplex PCR was the method, and the copy in TCRdb shows in-frame clones only, minus some. The sample shows some 150,000 clones, 65% to 80% of them seen only once. The sample taken for sequencing was PBMCs. The receptors were sampled from a male donor in good health and CMV-seronegative. The CDR3 runs from the conserved cysteine through the conserved F or W. D genes are given only for firm matches. Expanded clones get a size class; other rows say once, few or many, or leave the size out.

DNA: TGTGCCAGCAGCCAAACGGGACAGGGGAGGGAAAAACTGTTTTTT
CDR3: CASSQTGQGREKLFF
J: TRBJ1-4
size: -
D: TRBD1
V: TRBV4-2

DNA: TGTGCCAGCAGAGCCCATAGCGCCAGCTCCTACAATGAGCAGTTCTTC
CDR3: CASRAHSASSYNEQFF
J: TRBJ2-1
size: few
D: -
V: TRBV2

DNA: TGCGCCAGCAGCCAAGGTGTTCGGGGGGCCGACTATGGCTACACCTTC
CDR3: CASSQGVRGADYGYTF
J: TRBJ1-2
size: few
D: -
V: TRBV4-3

DNA: TGCGCCAGCAGCCAGCCCTTGGACAGGGATTTTGAAGCTTTCTTT
CDR3: CASSQPLDRDFEAFF
J: TRBJ1-1
size: -
D: TRBD1
V: TRBV4-1

DNA: TGTGCCAGCAGCAACCAGGGGGCGTACAATCAGCCCCAGCATTTT
CDR3: CASSNQGAYNQPQHF
J: TRBJ1-5
size: -
D: TRBD1
V: TRBV7-2

DNA: TGTGCCAGCAGTTTAGCGGACTACGAGCAGTATTTC
CDR3: CASSLADYEQYF
J: TRBJ2-7
size: -
D: -
V: TRBV28

DNA: TGTGCCAGCAGCATTTGGGGGGGGCAGGGGTTTTTGTTCTTC
CDR3: CASSIWGGQGFLFF
J: TRBJ2-1
size: -
D: -
V: TRBV5-5

DNA: TGTGCCAGCAGTAGAGGGGGCAGGAGGTACACTGAAGCTTTCTTT
CDR3: CASSRGGRRYTEAFF
J: TRBJ1-1
size: -
D: TRBD1
V: TRBV6-1

DNA: TGTGCCAGCAGCCAAGAGAAGGGAGGGTCCTACAATGAGCAGTTCTTC
CDR3: CASSQEKGGSYNEQFF
J: TRBJ2-1
size: few
D: TRBD2
V: TRBV5-4

DNA: TGTGCCAGCAGCCCCTGGGACAGGACCACAACTAATGAAAAACTGTTTTTT
CDR3: CASSPWDRTTTNEKLFF
J: TRBJ1-4
size: -
D: TRBD1
V: TRBV9

DNA: TGCGCCAGCAGCTTAGGGGGTGAACAGTTCTTC
CDR3: CASSLGGEQFF
J: TRBJ2-1
size: -
D: -
V: TRBV5-1

DNA: TGTGCCAGTAGCCCGGAGCGCACAATACCCTCCTACGAGCAGTACTTC
CDR3: CASSPERTIPSYEQYF
J: TRBJ2-7
size: -
D: -
V: TRBV19

DNA: TGTGCCAGCAGTTCTACAGGGGATGAAGCTTTCTTT
CDR3: CASSSTGDEAFF
J: TRBJ1-1
size: -
D: TRBD1
V: TRBV6-5

DNA: TGTGCCAGCAGTTACACAGGGGCGGGAGCCAAAAACATTCAGTACTTC
CDR3: CASSYTGAGAKNIQYF
J: TRBJ2-4
size: -
D: TRBD1
V: TRBV27

DNA: TGCGCCAGCAGTTCGGGACTAGCGGGAAGCACAGATACGCAGTATTTT
CDR3: CASSSGLAGSTDTQYF
J: TRBJ2-3
size: -
D: TRBD2
V: TRBV5-1

DNA: TGCGCCAGCAGAACAACAACCCAAGAGACCCAGTACTTC
CDR3: CASRTTTQETQYF
J: TRBJ2-5
size: once
D: -
V: TRBV5-1